A single T cell receptor beta chain is shown here with its context. This clone's antigen is unknown. No qualities accompany the bases; no much larger clone lies one base away. All of the isolated RNA was reverse transcribed with the High Capacity cDNA Reverse Transcription Kit, so expressed TCRB transcripts were sequenced. Naive, central memory and regulatory T cell samples underwent deep immunoSEQ sequencing, averaging approximately 3.3 million total reads per sample. Sorted cells were lysed in RLT buffer, and RNA was extracted using DNase-treated RNeasy Micro or Mini kits according to cell number. Each cell subset was processed separately to prevent cross-contamination, with patient and healthy donor samples processed together. The immunoSEQ multiplex PCR was used to amplify TCRB sequences from cDNA, generating 87-bp fragments that spanned the CDR3 region. Sequencing of the amplicons was performed on the Illumina HiSeq platform. The paper's processing steps were these. PCR bias was corrected computationally using synthetic template baselines, and reads within Hamming distance 2 were collapsed, with unmergeable singletons discarded. Reads were aligned to IMGT to assign V, D and J genes, CDR3 length, and insertions or deletions at six rearrangement sites. Within each subset, clonotype counts were normalized to sorted cell number, after which true diversity and Gini coefficients were computed with the tcR R package. The overlap coefficient, calculated on TCRB nucleotide sequences, was used to quantify repertoire sharing. Out-of-frame TCRB sequences from naive cells were analyzed to stand in for the pre-selection repertoire. The table was pulled from immuneACCESS by TCRdb, which kept in-frame rearrangements only. Such tables lose some clones; where checked, under half of the loss comes from unresolved V genes, and the rest has no known cause. The V and J calls and clone size are taken from that table; D and trimming were inferred from the DNA. The sample table records fewer than 900,000 clones; about a sixth of these occur just once. The ten largest clones capture 0.02% to 0.03% of the sample.

This entry belongs to a study of beta chain features in type 1 diabetes (dated by TCRdb to 2016 to 2019). Study-level background: Mean age, gender distribution, total cell number and subset yield were not different between patients and healthy donors. The study compared the TCRB repertoires of sorted circulating CD4+ T cell subsets in recently diagnosed type 1 diabetes patients with those in matched healthy donors. Across all samples, around 100 million sorted cells were examined, and cell number per subset correlated strongly with RNA yield. Whereas all 30 or so donors provided naive and central memory subsets, regulatory and stem cell-like memory subsets were isolated from just 8 patients and roughly eight healthy donors.

Each donor gave one peripheral blood draw, averaging approximately 0.11 L, which was collected into heparinised tubes. Naive, central memory, regulatory and stem cell-like memory CD4+ T cells were sorted on a BD FACSAria II using a panel including CD45RO, CCR7, CD25, CD127, CD95 and CD27. Purity was above 95% for every sorted population. PBMCs were isolated immediately by Lymphoprep density gradient centrifugation and stained directly without culture. So that batch effects would be minimized, each experiment stained and sorted samples in pairs, pairing one healthy donor with one patient. The research as a whole found: Shorter templates might be favored by PCR, yet because patient and control samples were amplified and corrected together, any such skew would affect both groups equally. In all four CD4+ subsets, TCRB CDR3 length was moderately but significantly shorter in type 1 diabetes patients. Fewer insertions and more nucleotide deletions at VDJ recombination sites were observed in patients with type 1 diabetes, implying thymic rearrangement abnormalities. Naive, central memory and regulatory TCRB repertoires appeared to be more similar among patients than among healthy donors. Because cDNA was sequenced instead of genomic DNA, highly expressing activated cells could be over-represented, though the groups showed no difference in activation or CD3 levels. Because the HLA sub-analyses included only small numbers of individuals, any influence of HLA type on TCRB rearrangement was left unresolved.

The CDR3 holds 14 amino acids from the cysteine to the phenylalanine. Only the CDR3 DNA is retained, 42 bases long and in frame from the first base. The germline V gene (reference sequence) yields MNHNY for CDR1 and SVGAGI for CDR2. V loses 2 bases of germline sequence and J loses 6 bases, and the interval between the two ends is 14 bases. The material sequenced was naive CD4+ T cells from blood. The sample's cell subset or site label, in plain terms: true naive CD4+ T cells. This TCR came from a woman aged 18-29 years in good health. Recombination joined TRBV6-6 with TRBJ2-7, and TRBD2 may be the D gene, going by 6 matching bases. The CDR3 reads as follows: CASSYGGAGGEQYF. The bases are TGTGCCAGCAGTTACGGCGGGGCGGGCGGCGAGCAGTACTTC.